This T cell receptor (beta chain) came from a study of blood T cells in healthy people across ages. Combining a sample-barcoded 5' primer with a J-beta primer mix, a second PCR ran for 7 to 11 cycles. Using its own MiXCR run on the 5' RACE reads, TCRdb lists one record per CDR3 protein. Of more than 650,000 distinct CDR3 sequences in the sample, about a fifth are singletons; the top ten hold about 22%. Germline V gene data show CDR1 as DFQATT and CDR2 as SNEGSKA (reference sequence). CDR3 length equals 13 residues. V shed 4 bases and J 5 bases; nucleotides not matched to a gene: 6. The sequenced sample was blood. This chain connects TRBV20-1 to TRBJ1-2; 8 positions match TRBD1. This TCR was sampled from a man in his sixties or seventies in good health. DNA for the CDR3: TGCAGTGCTACACAGGGGGTAGGGTATGGCTACACCTTC. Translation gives CSATQGVGYGYTF.